The present TCR beta chain was sequenced within a study of cytomegalovirus exposure and HLA in healthy donors. This CDR3 spans 17 amino acids. Germline lookup yields CDR1 SGHAT and CDR2 FQNNGV. V lost 4 bases to trimming and J lost 7 bases; unmatched junction nucleotides: 15. Study results and caveats: It has been reported that TCR beta sequences accurately predicted the HLA-A and HLA-B alleles of most subjects.

This clone turned up a few times. The antigen is not known. The PCR used 60 Vbeta and 13 Jbeta primers. Sequenced by immunoSEQ multiplex PCR; TCRdb stores in-frame clones only, minus some. The repertoire holds roughly 200,000 clones, with about 82% as singletons. Material: PBMCs. V usage is TRBV11-2 and J usage is TRBJ2-3, with 9 positions matching TRBD2. This sequence originates from a man younger than 40 in good health and CMV-seronegative. The CDR3 DNA follows: TGTGCCAGCAGCTCTTCGGAAGCGGGGGGTCACATAAATACGCAGTATTTT. It yields the protein CASSSSEAGGHINTQYF. Full variable domain (outside the CDR3, taken from reference TRBV11-2 and TRBJ2-3): EAGVAQSPRYKIIEKRQSVAFWCNPISGHATLYWYQQILGQGPKLLIQFQNNGVVDDSQLPKDRFSAERLKGVDSTLKIQPAKLEDSAVYLCASSSSEAGGHINTQYFGPGTRLTVL.